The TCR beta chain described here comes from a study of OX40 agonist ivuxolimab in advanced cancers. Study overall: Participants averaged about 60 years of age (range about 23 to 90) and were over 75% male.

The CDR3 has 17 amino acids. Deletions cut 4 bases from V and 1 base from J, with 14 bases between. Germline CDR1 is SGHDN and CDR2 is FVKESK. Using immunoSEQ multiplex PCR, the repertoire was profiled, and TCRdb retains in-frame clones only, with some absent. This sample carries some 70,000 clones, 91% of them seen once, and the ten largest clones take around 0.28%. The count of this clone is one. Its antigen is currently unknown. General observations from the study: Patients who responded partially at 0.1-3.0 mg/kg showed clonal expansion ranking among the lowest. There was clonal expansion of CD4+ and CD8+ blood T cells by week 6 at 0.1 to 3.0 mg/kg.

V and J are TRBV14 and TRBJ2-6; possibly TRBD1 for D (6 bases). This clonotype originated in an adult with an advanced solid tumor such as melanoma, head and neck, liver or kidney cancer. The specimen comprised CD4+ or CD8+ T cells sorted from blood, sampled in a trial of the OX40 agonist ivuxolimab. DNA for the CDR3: TGTGCCAGCAGCCCCCTGGGGGCTCGGTCTGGGGCCAACGTCCTGACTTTC. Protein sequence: CASSPLGARSGANVLTF.